This passage covers 18 T cell receptor beta chains from one sample sequenced in a study of CD8 T cells in ankylosing spondylitis. Study findings and constraints: A TCR beta motif of eight highly homologous variants appeared characteristic of ankylosing spondylitis blood.

TCRdb called the 5' RACE reads again in MiXCR, with one record for every CDR3 protein. The sample consists of about 220,000 distinct CDR3 sequences, approximately 7.3% of them appearing once. These receptors are not linked to any known antigen. The sample comprised blood, either unsorted or a sorted T cell fraction (not recorded which). Receptors were obtained from a male donor with ankylosing spondylitis.

This clonotype was observed many times. J is TRBJ1-2 and V is TRBV7-2, with 9 bases lining up with TRBD1. Germline loops: CDR1 SGHTA, CDR2 FQGNSA. This CDR3 comprises 15 residues. The trim removed 4 bases at V and 3 bases at J, leaving 6 bases unmatched. The CDR3 reads CASSSRDRVDYGYTF. The CDR3 region has the DNA TGTGCCAGCAGCTCCCGGGACAGGGTAGACTATGGCTACACCTTC.

This clonotype was detected ten times or more. The chain combines TRBV4-2 with TRBJ2-7; D perhaps matches TRBD1 (6 bases). The CDR3 is 16 amino acids. Germline V gene data show CDR1 as LGHNA and CDR2 as YNFKEQ. Trimming removed 4 bases at V and 2 bases at J, with 18 bases between. The CDR3 protein is CASSLAWPGVTYEQYF. The CDR3 DNA is TGTGCCAGCAGCCTTGCGTGGCCAGGGGTAACCTACGAGCAGTACTTC.

There are many counts of this clonotype. This sequence joins TRBV9 and TRBJ1-1, with D possibly TRBD1 on 5 matching bases. This CDR3 comprises 14 residues. The germline V gene has CDR1 SGDLS and CDR2 YYNGEE. Trimming took off 6 bases at V and 1 base at J, with 13 bases between the two ends. Here the CDR3 reads CASNQGNTNTEAFF. In nucleotides, the CDR3 is TGTGCCAGCAACCAGGGTAATACGAACACTGAAGCTTTCTTT.

This clonotype was recorded many times. The chain joins TRBV28 to TRBJ2-1; no definite D call. The germline V gene has CDR1 MDHEN and CDR2 SYDVKM. This CDR3 has 15 amino acids. The V and J ends lost 5 bases and 6 bases respectively, with 17 bases between them. CDR3 in DNA: TGTGCCAGCAGTATCCGGGCCTCGCCGGCCAATGAGCAGTTCTTC. Translated, it gives CASSIRASPANEQFF.

Many counts were recorded for this clonotype. The chain couples TRBV9 to TRBJ2-5, with D uncertain. V was trimmed by 1 base and J by 3 bases, leaving 10 bases between them. The CDR3 sequence is 14 residues long. Germline CDR1 is SGDLS and CDR2 is YYNGEE. CDR3 DNA: TGTGCCAGCAGCGTAAGTGACGGAGAAGAGACCCAGTACTTC. It specifies CASSVSDGEETQYF.

This clonotype was counted at least ten times. The chain has TRBV7-2 and TRBJ2-5, with D unclear. CDR3 length: 15 residues. V lost 1 base and J lost 5, with 14 bases in between. Germline-derived CDR1 and CDR2 are SGHTA and FQGNSA. The CDR3: CASSLGLTLRETQYF. The DNA for the CDR3 is TGTGCCAGCAGCTTAGGCTTGACCCTTAGGGAGACCCAGTACTTC.

This clonotype was counted ten times or more. J is TRBJ1-3 and V is TRBV12-3 or TRBV12-4; D not resolved. The V gene lost 5 bases and the J gene lost 4 bases, with 15 bases spanning the gap. The CDR3 totals 15 residues. Written as DNA, the CDR3 is TGTGCCAGCAGTCCCTGGGGTGGTCCGGGAAACACCATATATTTT. As protein: CASSPWGGPGNTIYF.

This clonotype came up many times. The chain combines TRBV10-3 with TRBJ2-1; 8 bases are shared with TRBD1. The CDR3 spans 15 residues. V gave up 5 bases and J gave up 4 bases; unmatched junction bases: 7. Germline V gene data show CDR1 as ENHRY and CDR2 as SYGVKD. The CDR3 DNA reads as TGTGCCATCAGTTCACAGGGGGAAAAATACAATGAGCAGTTCTTC. Its translation is CAISSQGEKYNEQFF.

This chain links TRBV20-1 with TRBJ1-1; no firm D call. CDR1 and CDR2 (germline): DFQATT, SNEGSKA (reference sequence). The CDR3 length is 15 residues. The V end was cut by 5 bases, the J end by 3 bases, with 19 bases between. This CDR3 is CSADILTEHYTEAFF. The CDR3 region has the DNA TGCAGTGCTGATATCCTGACGGAACACTACACTGAAGCTTTCTTT.

This clonotype was recorded at least ten times. One end of the junction does not line up with germline, which may come from a read error. The chain uses TRBV12-3 or TRBV12-4 and TRBJ2-7, with D tentatively TRBD1 (6 bases). The CDR3 is made up of 12 amino acids. The CDR3 coding sequence is TGTGCCAGCCGTTTGGGGGCAAGCGAGCAGTACTTC. Translating it yields CASRLGASEQYF.

This clonotype was seen repeatedly, ten times or more. This CDR3 is CASSPAASGPYNEQFF. The CDR3 DNA reads as TGTGCCAGCAGCCCTGCGGCTAGCGGACCCTACAATGAGCAGTTCTTC. This chain connects TRBV7-9 to TRBJ2-1; 7 bases fit TRBD2. J lost 2 bases, V lost 5 bases, and 9 bases had no gene match. The CDR3 loop spans 16 amino acids. CDR1 is SEHNR, CDR2 FQNEAQ, per germline (reference sequence).

This clonotype was found many times. The V and J genes are TRBV7-9 and TRBJ1-4; unclear D gene. Germline lookup yields CDR1 SEHNR and CDR2 FQNEAQ (reference sequence). The CDR3 contains 13 residues. The germline V and J ends were trimmed by 3 bases and 5 bases, with 7 bases remaining between them. In nucleotides, the CDR3 is TGTGCCAGCAGCTTGGCCCAGAATGAAAAACTGTTTTTT. It yields the protein CASSLAQNEKLFF.

This clonotype was detected many times. The DNA of the CDR3 is TGTGCCCTGGGGGTCGGAGAAGCTTTCTTT. It yields the protein CALGVGEAFF. The chain links TRBV7-9 to TRBJ1-1, with a tentative D call TRBD1 (5 bases). Germline V CDR1 and CDR2: SEHNR, FQNEAQ (reference sequence). Trimming took off 11 bases at V and 8 bases at J, with 12 bases between the two ends. The CDR3 has 10 residues.

Ten or more counts support this clonotype. The gene calls are TRBV14 and TRBJ1-1, with D hard to call. From germline, CDR1 is SGHDN and CDR2 FVKESK. V was pared by 0 bases and J by 5 bases, with 16 bases between. CDR3 size: 16 residues. Written as DNA, the CDR3 is TGTGCCAGCAGCCAAGAAGATGGGGTAGCCCCGACTGAAGCTTTCTTT. Amino acid sequence: CASSQEDGVAPTEAFF.

The table lists this clonotype with many counts. This chain links TRBV28 with TRBJ2-5, with D perhaps matching TRBD1 (7 bases). This CDR3 region has 16 residues. In germline, CDR1 is MDHEN, CDR2 SYDVKM. With 7 bases removed from V and 3 bases from J, the gap between germline ends came to 21 bases. The CDR3 DNA sequence: TGTGCCAGCATTCCCATTGTCAGGGGGGATGAAGAGACCCAGTACTTC. Amino acid sequence: CASIPIVRGDEETQYF.

Ten or more counts support this clonotype. The rearrangement joins TRBV29-1 to TRBJ1-1; D call uncertain. This CDR3 spans 12 amino acids. Trimming shortened V by 2 bases and J by 1 base, and 5 bases separated the two germline ends. CDR1 is SQVTM and CDR2 is ANQGSEA in the germline V gene. CDR3 bases: TGCAGCGTTGAACCGACGAACACTGAAGCTTTCTTT. As protein: CSVEPTNTEAFF.

Only a few counts were recorded for this clonotype. CDR3 region: CSVRGEGKRGYEQYF. The CDR3 nucleotides read TGCAGCGTCCGTGGAGAGGGAAAAAGAGGGTACGAGCAGTACTTC. This sequence joins TRBV29-1 and TRBJ2-7; a possible D gene is TRBD2 (5 bases). The germline CDR1 and CDR2 sequences are SQVTM and ANQGSEA. The CDR3 runs 15 residues. V shed 6 bases and J shed 4 bases, with 22 bases lying between them.

The chain combines TRBV6-6 with TRBJ2-1, with D unclear. V lost 6 bases, J lost 5 bases, and 8 bases lay in between. The CDR3 is 12 amino acids. CDR1 and CDR2 from the germline V gene are MNHNY and SVGAGI (reference sequence). CDR3 amino acids: CASSLHDNEQFF. CDR3 in DNA: TGTGCCAGCAGCCTACATGACAATGAGCAGTTCTTC.